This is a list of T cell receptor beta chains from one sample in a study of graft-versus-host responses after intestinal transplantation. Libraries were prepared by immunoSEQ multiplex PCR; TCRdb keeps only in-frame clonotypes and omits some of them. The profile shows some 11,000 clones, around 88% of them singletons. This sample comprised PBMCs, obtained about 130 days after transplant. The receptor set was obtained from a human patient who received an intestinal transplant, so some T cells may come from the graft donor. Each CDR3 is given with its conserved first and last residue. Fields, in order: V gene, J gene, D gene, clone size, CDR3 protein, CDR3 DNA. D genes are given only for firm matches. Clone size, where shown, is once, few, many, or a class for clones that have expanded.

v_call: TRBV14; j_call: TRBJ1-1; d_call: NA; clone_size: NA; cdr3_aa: CASSQISPGDTEAFF; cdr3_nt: TGTGCCAGCAGCCAGATTTCCCCAGGGGACACTGAAGCTTTCTTT
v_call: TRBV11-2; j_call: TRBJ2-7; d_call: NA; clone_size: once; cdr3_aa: CASSLDLRDEQYF; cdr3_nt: TGTGCCAGCAGCTTAGATCTTAGGGACGAGCAGTACTTC
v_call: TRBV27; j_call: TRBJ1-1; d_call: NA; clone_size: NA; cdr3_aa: CASSLGSANTEAFF; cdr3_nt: TGTGCCAGCAGTTTAGGGTCAGCGAACACTGAAGCTTTCTTT
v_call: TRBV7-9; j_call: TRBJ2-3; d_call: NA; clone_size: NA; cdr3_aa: CASTGRGGLADTQYF; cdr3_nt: TGTGCCAGCACCGGCAGAGGCGGGTTAGCAGATACGCAGTATTTT
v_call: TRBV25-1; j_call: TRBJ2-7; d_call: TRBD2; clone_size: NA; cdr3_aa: CASSEFSGDSYEQYF; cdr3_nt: TGTGCCAGCAGTGAATTTAGCGGGGACTCCTACGAGCAGTACTTC
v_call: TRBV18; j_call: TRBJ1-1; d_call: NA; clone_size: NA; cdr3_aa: CASSHNGLEAFF; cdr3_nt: TGTGCCAGCTCACATAACGGGCTTGAAGCTTTCTTT
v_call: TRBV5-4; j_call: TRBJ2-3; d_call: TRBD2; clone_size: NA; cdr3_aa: CGWGGNTQYF; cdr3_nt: TGTGGCTGGGGGGGAAATACGCAGTATTTT
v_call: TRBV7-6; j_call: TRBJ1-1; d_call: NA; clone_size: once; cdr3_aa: CASSRLQVGYTEAFF; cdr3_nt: TGTGCCAGCAGCCGGCTACAGGTCGGGTACACTGAAGCTTTCTTT
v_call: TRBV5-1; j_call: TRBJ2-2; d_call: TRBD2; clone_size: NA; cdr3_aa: CASSLSTSGRTGELFF; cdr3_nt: TGCGCCAGCAGCTTGAGTACTAGCGGGAGAACCGGGGAGCTGTTTTTT
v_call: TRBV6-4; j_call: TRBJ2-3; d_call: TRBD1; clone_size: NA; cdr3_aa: CASSDSRTGADTQYF; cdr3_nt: TGTGCCAGCAGTGACTCGAGGACAGGGGCAGATACGCAGTATTTT
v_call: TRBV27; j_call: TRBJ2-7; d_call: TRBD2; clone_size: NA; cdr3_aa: CASADAGRATYEQYF; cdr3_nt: TGTGCCAGCGCAGACGCGGGGAGGGCCACCTACGAGCAGTACTTC
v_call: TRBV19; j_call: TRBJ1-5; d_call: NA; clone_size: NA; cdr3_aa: CASSISRGGNQPQHF; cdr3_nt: TGTGCCAGTAGTATCTCCAGGGGAGGGAATCAGCCCCAGCATTTT
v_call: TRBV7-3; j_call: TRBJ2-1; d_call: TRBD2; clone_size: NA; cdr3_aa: CASSTGTSGINEQFF; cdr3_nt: TGTGCCAGCAGCACCGGGACTAGCGGGATCAATGAGCAGTTCTTC
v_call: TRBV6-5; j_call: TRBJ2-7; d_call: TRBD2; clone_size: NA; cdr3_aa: CASSYSGLAGEQYF; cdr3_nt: TGTGCCAGCAGTTACTCGGGACTAGCGGGCGAGCAGTACTTC
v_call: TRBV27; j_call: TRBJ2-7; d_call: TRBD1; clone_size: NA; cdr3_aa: CASSLLGTPGQGDYEQYF; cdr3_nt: TGTGCCAGCAGTTTATTAGGGACACCGGGACAGGGGGACTACGAGCAGTACTTC
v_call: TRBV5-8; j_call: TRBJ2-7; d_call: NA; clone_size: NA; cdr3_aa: CASSLEVNGPYEQYF; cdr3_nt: TGTGCCAGCAGCTTGGAGGTAAACGGGCCCTACGAGCAGTACTTC
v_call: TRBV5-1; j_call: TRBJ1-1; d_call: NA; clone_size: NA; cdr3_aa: CASSSGDRKVNTEAFF; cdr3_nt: TGCGCCAGCAGCTCCGGCGACAGGAAAGTGAACACTGAAGCTTTCTTT
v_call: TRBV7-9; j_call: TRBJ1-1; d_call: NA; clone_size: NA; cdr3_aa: CASSFGDVRTEAFF; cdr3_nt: TGTGCCAGCAGCTTCGGGGACGTACGCACTGAAGCTTTCTTT
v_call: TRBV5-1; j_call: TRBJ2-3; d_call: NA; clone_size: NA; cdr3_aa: CASSLDLVTDTQYF; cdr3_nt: TGCGCCAGCAGCTTGGATCTAGTAACAGATACGCAGTATTTT
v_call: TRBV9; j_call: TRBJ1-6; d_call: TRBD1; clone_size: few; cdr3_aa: CASSVVPVLDRGDSPLHF; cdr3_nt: TGTGCCAGCAGCGTGGTTCCGGTCCTGGACAGGGGGGATTCACCCCTCCACTTT